This T cell receptor (beta chain) was recorded in a study of shared clonotypes between healthy human individuals. CDR3 length: 16 residues. CDR1 and CDR2 from the germline V gene are KGHSH and LQKENI. V was pared by 5 bases and J by 2 bases, with 19 bases between. CD45RO-negative CD8 cells positively selected for CCR7 made up the naive population, which excluded terminally differentiated effector memory CD45RA+ cells. Profiling relied on immunoSEQ multiplex PCR, and the TCRdb table lists in-frame clones only, not all of them. The sample lists around 1.9 million clones, about 92% occurring once. The gene calls are TRBV18 and TRBJ2-7; a weak D match, TRBD2 (8 bases). Sample: naive CD8+ T cells from PBMCs. This clonotype was obtained from a man aged 18 to 30 in good health. Some clones in this sample may be carry-over from other donors' samples. Here the CDR3 reads CASSSEGAGGAYEQYF. CDR3 sequence (DNA): TGTGCCAGCTCATCCGAGGGGGCGGGAGGAGCCTACGAGCAGTACTTC.